Listed below are T cell receptor beta chains from one sample, sequenced in a study of T-cell reconstitution after alpha-beta-depleted transplantation in children. TCRdb re-called the PCR reads through MiXCR, storing one row per CDR3 protein. Of about 590,000 distinct CDR3 sequences in the sample, approximately 13% are singletons; the top ten hold around 2%. Here the sequenced sample was PBMCs, mostly from graft donor cells, taken 360 days after TCRalphabeta/CD19-depleted stem cell transplant. These receptors originate from a male patient aged 10 to 17 who had a stem cell transplant for acute myeloid leukemia, so the T cells may come from the graft donor. The CDR3 runs from the conserved cysteine through the conserved F or W. A D gene is named only where the DNA matches it firmly. Size is omitted from some rows. Given values are once, few, many or a class for expanded clones.

D gene,J gene,V gene,CDR3 length,clone size,CDR3 DNA,CDR3 protein
.,TRBJ2-2,TRBV29-1,14,many,TGCAGCGTTGTGACAGGCAAGAACACCGGGGAGCTGTTTTTT,CSVVTGKNTGELFF
TRBD2,TRBJ2-1,TRBV6-2/TRBV6-3,14,.,TGTGCCAGCATCGGCGGGAGCACCTACAATGAGCAGTTCTTC,CASIGGSTYNEQFF
TRBD1,TRBJ2-7,TRBV5-6,14,many,TGTGCCAGCAGCATCGGGACAGGGTCCCACGAGCAGTACTTC,CASSIGTGSHEQYF
TRBD2,TRBJ2-7,TRBV28,18,few,TGTGCCAGCAGTCCCCGACTAGCGGGAGGCCGTAGCTCCTACGAGCAGTACTTC,CASSPRLAGGRSSYEQYF
.,TRBJ1-6,TRBV12-3/TRBV12-4,14,few,TGTGCCAGCAGTTTTACGGGGGGCAATTCACCCCTCCACTTT,CASSFTGGNSPLHF
.,TRBJ2-5,TRBV29-1,12,many,TGCAGCGTTGTGCTTTTCCAAGAGACCCAGTACTTC,CSVVLFQETQYF
.,TRBJ2-7,TRBV18,20,.,TGTGCCAGCTCACGAGGACCTCCTACGACCGCTGGAGCTCCCTTCTACGAGCAGTACTTC,CASSRGPPTTAGAPFYEQYF
.,TRBJ2-7,TRBV7-6,16,many,TGTGCCAGCAGCCGAATACGGACTGAATTGGGCTACGAGCAGTACTTC,CASSRIRTELGYEQYF
TRBD2,TRBJ2-1,TRBV5-4,13,many,TGTGCCAGCAGCTTGGATACTAGCGGGAGTCCGTTCTTC,CASSLDTSGSPFF
TRBD1,TRBJ1-2,TRBV12-3/TRBV12-4,17,.,TGTGCCAGCAGCTCCGGGACAGGGGTAGGAGGCAACTATGGCTACACCTTC,CASSSGTGVGGNYGYTF
.,TRBJ2-1,TRBV5-1,15,few,TGCGCCAGCAGCTCCTACTACGACTCCTACAATGAGCAGTTCTTC,CASSSYYDSYNEQFF
TRBD2,TRBJ2-1,TRBV6-5,16,few,TGTGCCAGCAGTTACACCTCTAGCGGGAGCTACAATGAGCAGTTCTTC,CASSYTSSGSYNEQFF
.,TRBJ1-1,TRBV12-3/TRBV12-4,15,many,TGTGCCAGCAGTATACGCAGGGGCATGAACACTGAAGCTTTCTTT,CASSIRRGMNTEAFF
.,TRBJ2-1,TRBV11-2,13,few,TGTGCCAGCAGCTTAGGTGGGGGCCCCAGGGAGTTCTTC,CASSLGGGPREFF
TRBD2,TRBJ2-1,TRBV20-1,17,few,TGCAGTGCTAGAGATCCCTCGGGACTAGCGGGAAGAGGTGAGCAGTTCTTC,CSARDPSGLAGRGEQFF
TRBD2,TRBJ2-1,TRBV7-3,18,.,TGTGCCAGCAGCTTAAGGACTAGCGGGAGGGAAATATACAATGAGCAGTTCTTC,CASSLRTSGREIYNEQFF
TRBD2,TRBJ2-1,TRBV7-2,17,many,TGTGCCAGCAGCTTTACCCCTAGCGGGAGACCGTACAATGAGCAGTTCTTC,CASSFTPSGRPYNEQFF
.,TRBJ2-1,TRBV19,15,.,TGTGCCAGTAAATGGTATATCACAGGGTTGGATGAGCAGTTCTTC,CASKWYITGLDEQFF
TRBD1,TRBJ2-7,TRBV5-1,19,few,TGCGCCAGCAGCAGCCTCAACCGGGACAGGGTTGTTATGGTCCACGAGCAGTACTTC,CASSSLNRDRVVMVHEQYF
TRBD1,TRBJ2-1,TRBV20-1,14,.,TGCAGTGCTAATAGACAGGGGAGATACAATGAGCAGTTCTTC,CSANRQGRYNEQFF
TRBD2,TRBJ2-7,TRBV9,16,.,TGTGCCAGCAGCGTAGATTCTAGCGGGGTGATTAACGAGCAGTACTTC,CASSVDSSGVINEQYF
TRBD2,TRBJ2-3,TRBV7-2,16,many,TGTGCCAGCAGCGTCAGACTAGCGGGAGGAGGAGATACGCAGTATTTT,CASSVRLAGGGDTQYF
TRBD1,TRBJ2-2,TRBV6-1,17,.,TGTGCCAGCAGCCCGCGAATCGGACAGGGGGCGACCGGGGAGCTGTTTTTT,CASSPRIGQGATGELFF
.,TRBJ2-2,TRBV11-2,16,few,TGTGCCAGCAGTCATGGACAGCTCCTAATCACCGGGGAGCTGTTTTTT,CASSHGQLLITGELFF
.,TRBJ1-6,TRBV28,19,.,TGTGCCAGCAGTTTTATCCGGGAGGGAAGGGGATCCTATAATTCACCCCTCCACTTT,CASSFIREGRGSYNSPLHF
.,TRBJ2-1,TRBV6-5,11,.,TGTGCCAGCAGTTACTCCCGGGAGCAGTTCTTC,CASSYSREQFF
TRBD1,TRBJ2-7,TRBV29-1,12,few,TGCAGCGTGGGGACAGTAGTAGGGGAGCAGTACTTC,CSVGTVVGEQYF
TRBD2,TRBJ2-3,TRBV5-1,15,.,TGCGCCAGCAGGCCTAGCGGGAAGGGTGCAGATACGCAGTATTTT,CASRPSGKGADTQYF
.,TRBJ1-1,TRBV7-3,12,.,TGTGCCAGCAGCTCCCAGAACACTGAAGCTTTCTTT,CASSSQNTEAFF
.,TRBJ1-1,TRBV4-2,15,many,TGTGCCAGCAGCCATGACGACAGCTTGAACACTGAAGCTTTCTTT,CASSHDDSLNTEAFF
.,TRBJ2-1,TRBV7-9,15,.,TGTGCCAGCAGCTTAGAGGGCCGTCCTCACAATGAGCAGTTCTTC,CASSLEGRPHNEQFF
.,TRBJ2-7,TRBV2,12,.,TGTGCCAGCAGTGACCGCCTTTACGAGCAGTACTTC,CASSDRLYEQYF
.,TRBJ2-7,TRBV3-1,12,many,TGTGCCAGCAGCCCCTTGGGCTACGAGCAGTACTTC,CASSPLGYEQYF
.,TRBJ2-2,TRBV6-5,17,few,TGTGCCAGCAGTTACTTCCCGGCAGGGGTCAACACCGGGGAGCTGTTTTTT,CASSYFPAGVNTGELFF
.,TRBJ2-7,TRBV9,15,many,TGTGCCAGCAGCGTAGACGGAGACTCGACCTACGAGCAGTACTTC,CASSVDGDSTYEQYF
.,TRBJ2-2,TRBV3-1,14,few,TGTGCCAGCAGCCAAATGCTAGCAACCGGGGAGCTGTTTTTT,CASSQMLATGELFF
TRBD2,TRBJ2-5,TRBV7-9,15,.,TGTGCCAGCAGCTTAGTGACTAGCGGGAAAGAGACCCAGTACTTC,CASSLVTSGKETQYF
.,TRBJ2-7,TRBV21-1,13,.,TGTGCCAGCAGCAAGGGGGGCGGCTACGAGCAGTACTTC,CASSKGGGYEQYF
TRBD1,TRBJ1-2,TRBV29-1,13,.,TGCAGCGTTGTGACAGGGGGCTTCCGCGGCTACACCTTC,CSVVTGGFRGYTF
TRBD2,TRBJ2-1,TRBV5-1,14,many,TGCGCCAGCAGGGCCCTAGCGGGAATCAATGAGCAGTTCTTC,CASRALAGINEQFF